The subject of this entry is one TCR beta chain. Original data processing: Estimation of nucleated cell counts was performed using reference gene primer amplification. Libraries were prepared by immunoSEQ multiplex PCR; TCRdb keeps only in-frame clonotypes and omits some of them. The DNA was the basis for D and trimming; V, J and clone size are from that table. Of approximately 220,000 clones listed, about 88% were seen once; the top ten hold 2.5% to 3%. This sample stems from a study of blood T cell repertoires in COVID-19. Study overall: T cells, B-cell-depleted T cells, or PBMCs provided the cDNA or gDNA that served as material.

Self-reported history from a screening survey and questionnaire set each donor's cohort. The CDR3 covers 16 residues. Germline V gives CDR1 LGHNA, CDR2 YSLEER. V shed 3 bases, J shed 3 bases, and the junction held 7 bases outside the gene matches. The chain joins TRBV4-3 to TRBJ2-3; 9 positions match TRBD2. The sample consisted of PBMCs or T cells enriched from blood (not recorded which). The sequence was collected from a young woman who had recovered from COVID-19. CDR3 sequence (DNA): TGCGCCAGCAGCCATCAGTTAGCGGGGGCGACAGATACGCAGTATTTT. It specifies CASSHQLAGATDTQYF.